The 20 T cell receptor beta chains in this list originate from one sample, sequenced in a study of blood T cell repertoires in COVID-19. The method was immunoSEQ multiplex PCR; TCRdb's version includes in-frame clones alone and lacks a portion of them. The sample lists roughly 100,000 clones; roughly 90% were seen once. The sample was peripheral blood. The origin of the receptors is a woman aged 60-75 years with acute or convalescent COVID-19.

CDR3 DNA sequence: TGTGCCAGCAGCTCTCTCTGGGGACAGGGGGAGTGGGGAGCTTTCTTT. Amino acids: CASSSLWGQGEWGAFF. V gene TRBV14 combines with J gene TRBJ1-1; TRBD1 matches at 11 bases. The V segment lost 5 bases and the J segment 10 bases; nucleotides outside the gene matches: 15. The CDR3 length is 16 residues. CDR1 SGHDN and CDR2 FVKESK come from the germline V gene.

V usage is TRBV5-1 and J usage is TRBJ1-6, with TRBD1 as a possible D gene (6 bases). V shed 0 bases and J shed 7 bases, with 8 bases lying between them. This CDR3 spans 14 amino acids. Germline CDR1 SGHRS, CDR2 YFSETQ. CDR3 nucleotides: TGCGCCAGCAGCTTGGAACAGGGAAATTCACCCCTCCACTTT. This gives the protein CASSLEQGNSPLHF.

The V call is TRBV12-5, the J call TRBJ2-5, with TRBD2 identical over 7 bases. CDR3 length: 14 amino acids. Germline V lookup: CDR1 LGHNT, CDR2 FRNRAP. V gave up 5 bases and J gave up 4 bases; unmatched junction bases: 7. The CDR3 bases are TGTGCTAGTGGTCTTTTGGCGGGAGCAGAGACCCAGTACTTC. Translation: CASGLLAGAETQYF.

The chain carries TRBV15 and TRBJ2-1, with a tentative D call TRBD2 (5 bases). This CDR3 is built from 13 residues. From germline, CDR1 is LNHNV and CDR2 YYDKDF (reference sequence). V lost 0 bases and J lost 13, with 13 bases in between. CDR3 sequence: CATSRDAGPSQFF. The CDR3 DNA reads TGTGCCACCAGCAGAGATGCCGGGCCTAGCCAGTTCTTC. Supplemented by reference TRBV15 and TRBJ2-1, the full variable domain reads DAMVIQNPRYQVTQFGKPVTLSCSQTLNHNVMYWYQQKSSQAPKLLFHYYDKDFNNEADTPDNFQSRRPNTSFCFLDIRSPGLGDTAMYLCATSRDAGPSQFFGPGTRLTVL.

The gene calls are TRBV5-1 and TRBJ1-4, with D perhaps matching TRBD1 (5 bases). This CDR3 is built from 15 residues. From germline, CDR1 is SGHRS and CDR2 YFSETQ. The V gene lost 6 bases and the J gene lost 4 bases, with 16 bases spanning the gap. The CDR3 loop is CASTEDNGNNEKLFF. CDR3 bases: TGCGCCAGCACCGAGGACAATGGCAATAATGAAAAACTGTTTTTT. Variable domain in full (rest from reference TRBV5-1 and TRBJ1-4): KAGVTQTPRYLIKTRGQQVTLSCSPISGHRSVSWYQQTPGQGLQFLFEYFSETQRNKGNFPGRFSGRQFSNSRSEMNVSTLELGDSALYLCASTEDNGNNEKLFFGSGTQLSVL.

The CDR3 DNA reads TGTGCCACCGAGGGACAGGGAAGCACTGAAGCTTTCTTT. It codes for CATEGQGSTEAFF. The chain uses TRBV10-3 and TRBJ1-1; TRBD1 agrees at 9 bases. J gave up 4 bases and V 10 bases, and 7 bases lay outside the gene matches. This CDR3 is 13 amino acids long. Germline V CDR1 and CDR2: ENHRY, SYGVKD.

V gene TRBV10-3 combines with J gene TRBJ2-3; 7 bases match TRBD2. This CDR3 is 18 amino acids long. In germline, CDR1 is ENHRY, CDR2 SYGVKD. The junction had 17 bases not matched to a gene; V was cut back by 2 bases and J by 6 bases. The CDR3 coding sequence is TGTGCCATCAGTGAGCGATTTGGAGGCGGGAGCCTTGAGGATACGCAGTATTTT. Amino acid sequence: CAISERFGGGSLEDTQYF.

The gene calls are TRBV5-1 and TRBJ1-1; D is possibly TRBD1 (5 bases). Deletions cut 4 bases from V and 1 base from J, with 11 bases between. The CDR3 contains 14 residues. CDR1 is SGHRS, CDR2 YFSETQ, per germline. CDR3 bases: TGCGCCAGCAGCCCTCCCGGGGGGAACACTGAAGCTTTCTTT. Its protein is CASSPPGGNTEAFF.

As for this clone: The germline gene is not matched at one end of the junction; a read error may be the cause. The chain couples TRBV7-7 to TRBJ2-3, with TRBD2 identical over 9 bases. Germline lookup yields CDR1 SSHAT and CDR2 FNYEAQ (reference sequence). CDR3 length: 14 amino acids. The CDR3 reads CASSSGLASDTQYF. CDR3 nucleotides: TGTGCTAGCAGCTCGGGACTAGCATCAGATACGCAGTATTTT.

The chain uses TRBV12-3 or TRBV12-4 and TRBJ1-1; D is possibly TRBD1 (6 bases). V lost 7 bases to trimming and J lost 4 bases, with 13 bases between them. The CDR3 length is 13 residues. This CDR3 is CASIYQQGTEAFF. CDR3 bases: TGTGCCAGCATCTATCAACAGGGCACTGAAGCTTTCTTT.

The J gene is TRBJ1-6, the V gene TRBV4-1, with unresolved D. There are 14 residues in the CDR3. V lost 1 base and J lost 6, with 7 bases in between. Germline loops: CDR1 MGHRA, CDR2 YSYEKL. This CDR3 is CASSQVVFNSPLHF. The CDR3, as DNA: TGCGCCAGCAGCCAAGTCGTCTTTAATTCACCCCTCCACTTT.

This chain's CDR3 is CASSRTGVNYGYTF. CDR3 nucleotide sequence: TGTGCCAGTAGCCGGACAGGGGTTAACTATGGCTACACCTTC. The chain employs TRBV19 and TRBJ1-2; 9 positions match TRBD1. J lost 1 base, V lost 6 bases, and 3 bases had no gene match. The CDR3 has 14 residues. Germline V CDR1 and CDR2: LNHDA, SQIVND (reference sequence).

The rearrangement links TRBV24-1 to TRBJ1-2; 10 nucleotides match TRBD1. Germline CDR1 KGHDR, CDR2 SFDVKD. CDR3 size: 16 residues. Germline trimming cut 2 bases from V and 6 bases from J; bases unmatched to any gene: 8. The DNA for the CDR3 is TGTGCCACCAGTGATTGGGCCGGGGACAGGGGCCATGGCTACACCTTC. Amino acids: CATSDWAGDRGHGYTF.

This chain links TRBV4-1 with TRBJ2-3, with 10 positions matching TRBD1. Germline CDR1 is MGHRA and CDR2 is YSYEKL. The CDR3 runs to 13 residues. The V segment lost 8 bases and the J segment 3 bases; nucleotides outside the gene matches: 2. DNA for the CDR3: TGCGCCAGCGGGGGACAGGGGACAGATACGCAGTATTTT. Translation: CASGGQGTDTQYF.

This chain joins TRBV10-1 and TRBJ1-5; TRBD1 aligns across 7 bases. This CDR3 has 16 residues. Losses at the gene ends were 0 bases for V and 7 bases for J; bases not matched to a gene: 9. CDR1 is WNHNN, CDR2 SYGVQD, per germline (reference sequence). CDR3 nucleotides: TGCGCCAGCAGTGAGTCAACAGGGGAGGAAGGCCAGCCCCAGCATTTT. This translates into CASSESTGEEGQPQHF.

This clone was observed a handful of times. The chain has TRBV9 and TRBJ1-5; D ambiguous. Germline V lookup: CDR1 SGDLS, CDR2 YYNGEE. V dropped 3 bases and J dropped 2 bases, with 9 bases sitting between them. The CDR3 consists of 14 residues. CDR3 nucleotide sequence: TGTGCCAGCAGCGGAACAGCGGGCAATCAGCCCCAGCATTTT. This gives the protein CASSGTAGNQPQHF. The full variable domain, completed using reference TRBV9 and TRBJ1-5, is DSGVTQTPKHLITATGQRVTLRCSPRSGDLSVYWYQQSLDQGLQFLIQYYNGEERAKGNILERFSAQQFPDLHSELNLSSLELGDSALYFCASSGTAGNQPQHFGDGTRLSIL.

The J gene is TRBJ2-3, the V gene TRBV2, with 8 bases fitting TRBD2. V was pared by 7 bases and J by 5 bases, with 8 bases of the junction left unmatched. CDR3 length equals 14 residues. Germline V CDR1 and CDR2: SNHLY, FYNNEI. The CDR3 DNA is TGTGCCAGCAATCAAGCGGGAGTCGGAGATACGCAGTATTTT. Its translation is CASNQAGVGDTQYF. Full variable domain (rest looked up from reference TRBV2 and TRBJ2-3): EPEVTQTPSHQVTQMGQEVILRCVPISNHLYFYWYRQILGQKVEFLVSFYNNEISEKSEIFDDQFSVERPDGSNFTLKIRSTKLEDSAMYFCASNQAGVGDTQYFGPGTRLTVL.

The CDR3 sequence is CASGFTGQGAAEQFF. In DNA form, the CDR3 reads TGTGCTAGTGGTTTTACCGGACAGGGGGCTGCTGAGCAGTTCTTC. The chain recombines TRBV12-5 with TRBJ2-1, with 11 positions matching TRBD1. This CDR3 contains 15 residues. The trim removed 3 bases at V and 9 bases at J, leaving 7 bases unmatched. Looked up from germline, CDR1 is LGHNT and CDR2 is FRNRAP.

The rearrangement uses TRBV28 and TRBJ1-1, with no clear D. The CDR3 consists of 13 residues. V was trimmed by 8 bases and J by 5 bases, leaving 15 bases between them. The V gene's germline CDR1 is MDHEN and CDR2 SYDVKM. The CDR3 coding sequence is TGTGCCAGCTTAGACTTTACGGGGACTGAAGCTTTCTTT. It specifies CASLDFTGTEAFF. The variable domain in full, with the rest retrieved from reference TRBV28 and TRBJ1-1, is DVKVTQSSRYLVKRTGEKVFLECVQDMDHENMFWYRQDPGLGLRLIYFSYDVKMKEKGDIPEGYSVSREKKERFSLILESASTNQTSMYLCASLDFTGTEAFFGQGTRLTVV.

V and J are TRBV9 and TRBJ1-2, with D uncertain. The germline CDR1 and CDR2 sequences are SGDLS and YYNGEE. This CDR3 comprises 14 residues. V was pared by 4 bases and J by 3 bases, with 13 bases between. CDR3 in amino acids: CASSPRGWDYGYTF. In DNA form, the CDR3 reads TGTGCCAGCAGCCCACGAGGGTGGGACTATGGCTACACCTTC.